The entry below gives a single T cell receptor (beta chain) sequence along with its context. Frequency indicates this clone is medium-sized (0.01 to 0.1%); no count is kept. Its cognate antigen has yet to be identified. The germline gene is not matched at one end of the junction; a read error may be the cause. The CDR3 goes on 3 residues after the read ends, and that part is filled in from the germline J gene. The sample belongs to a study of TET2 disruption in CD19-targeted CAR T cells (dated by TCRdb to between 2017 and 2018). For context, the study as a whole: The number of samples was determined by the original clinical trial design and by which samples were available, and no additional inclusion criteria were applied. The study at large found these results: The conclusions about the patient's CAR T cells were based on extensive analysis of only one subject.

The immunoSEQ assay was used for deep sequencing of the TCR beta chain. The source study handled its data this way. Clonotype frequencies were computed using only productive TCR beta rearrangements. Not all clones reach the TCRdb copy of this immuneACCESS table, which keeps in-frame sequences only. Checked studies attribute under half of the gap to unresolved V genes and leave the rest unexplained. Clone size and V and J calls were adopted from that table, with D and trimming inferred from the DNA. The table for this sample lists 25,000 or so clones. Approximately 2% of the sample belongs to the ten largest clones. CDR1 and CDR2 (LGHNA, YNFKEQ) derive from the germline V gene. The CDR3 spans 15 residues, from the cysteine through the phenylalanine. Only the CDR3 bases that were read are kept: 36 of them, in frame from base 1. The treatment or condition label, read with the paper, signifies: autologous CTL019 cells: CD19 CAR with 4-1BB and CD3 zeta domains. TCR zeta and 4-1BB costimulatory signaling domains were built into the CD19 CAR. T cells for CTL019 manufacturing were collected from peripheral blood by leukapheresis. The DNeasy Blood and Tissue Kit was used to extract genomic DNA from pre-infusion T cells, peripheral blood, or sorted post-infusion T cells.

This specimen consisted of CD8- CAR+ T cells sorted from cultured blood T cells, obtained for CD19 CAR T cell therapy. Taken with the paper, the label for cell subset or site translates to: CD8-negative CAR-positive T cells from the infusion product. The rearrangement combines TRBV4-2 with TRBJ2-3; the D segment cannot be called with confidence. The sequence came from a man between 70 and 80 years old with chronic lymphocytic leukemia. The CDR3 bases that were read are TGCGCCAGCAGCCAAGACCCGGTACCCACAGATACG. Its translation is CASSQDPVPTDT. The whole CDR3 protein is CASSQDPVPTDTQYF.